This passage covers 10 T cell receptor beta chains from one sample sequenced in a study of tumor-infiltrating lymphocytes in primary liver carcinoma. A primer matching the constant region was used to make TCR beta cDNA from approximately 0.45 ug of total RNA. What produced the TCR beta libraries was three nested multiplex PCR rounds using slightly modified ARM-PCR. A C-beta reverse primer was combined with TRBV1-TRBV30 forward primers in the first two PCR rounds, and each round had roughly 11 cycles. TCRdb passed the multiplex PCR reads through MiXCR, listing each CDR3 protein once. Of 50,000 to 65,000 distinct CDR3 sequences listed, over 60% are singletons. RNA and DNA were co-extracted from about 20-30 mg of unsorted bulk tissue. Input material: liver tumor tissue from sampling region 4. Subset specified: tumor region T4, right-lateral pole. The origin of the receptors is a man in his forties with primary liver carcinoma and hepatitis B virus infection.

This clonotype was seen many times. The V gene is TRBV5-1, the J gene TRBJ2-2, with a possible D match to TRBD2 (5 bases). The CDR3 covers 17 residues. Germline assignment: CDR1 SGHRS and CDR2 YFSETQ. The V and J ends lost 4 bases and 2 bases respectively, with 18 bases between them. CDR3 protein: CASSPSLGHGNTGELFF. In DNA form, the CDR3 reads TGCGCCAGCAGCCCTAGCCTAGGGCATGGTAACACCGGGGAGCTGTTTTTT.

As regards this clonotype: The CDR3 end shows no conserved phenylalanine or tryptophan, and so a read error is likely. The limits of the CDR3 on the DNA are not certain, so only TCRdb's listed CDR3 is given. This sequence joins TRBV11-2 and TRBJ2-5; TRBD2 reflects the table's D call only, with no check against the DNA. Germline V gene lookup returns CDR1 SGHAT and CDR2 FQNNGV. The CDR3 adds up to 15 amino acids, both ends counted. The CDR3 region is CAGSQTPGGGKETVL.

Points on this clonotype: Without the conserved terminal phenylalanine or tryptophan, this CDR3 likely stems from a read error. The limits of the CDR3 on the DNA are not certain, so only TCRdb's listed CDR3 is given. The CDR3: CASSLDHRGRDTGELSI. The chain employs TRBV11-2 and TRBJ2-2. Including both end residues, the CDR3 is 17 amino acids long. From germline, CDR1 is SGHAT and CDR2 FQNNGV.

For this clonotype: With a much larger clone just one base away, this may be a read error. This chain links TRBV28 with TRBJ2-1; perhaps TRBD2 as D (6 bases). The V and J ends lost 6 bases and 3 bases respectively, with 15 bases between them. The CDR3 is 15 residues long. In germline, CDR1 is MDHEN, CDR2 SYDVKM. The CDR3 nucleotides are TGTGCCAGCAGCCCCGGGAGCGGATTCTACAATGAGCAGTTCTTC. Amino acids: CASSPGSGFYNEQFF.

This rearrangement joins TRBV19 to TRBJ1-5, with D possibly TRBD1 on 5 matching bases. Germline CDR1 is LNHDA and CDR2 is SQIVND (reference sequence). The germline V and J ends were trimmed by 5 bases and 9 bases, with 14 bases remaining between them. The CDR3 covers 13 residues. The CDR3 reads CASSVGPDRPQHF. The CDR3 DNA reads TGTGCCAGTAGTGTGGGGCCGGATCGGCCCCAGCATTTT.

For this clonotype: This may come from a read error, since a much larger clone is one base off. This CDR3 fails to terminate in the conserved phenylalanine or tryptophan, so it likely reflects a read error. The chain links TRBV11-2 to TRBJ2-3; D possibly matches TRBD1 or TRBD2 (6 bases each). CDR1 is SGHAT, CDR2 FQNNGV, per germline. V dropped 11 bases and J dropped 4 bases, with 19 bases sitting between them. This CDR3 spans 14 amino acids. The CDR3 bases are TGTGCCGGAGGGACACGGGAGCCCGCAGATACGCAGTATCTT. Amino acids: CAGGTREPADTQYL.

Notes on this clonotype: The CDR3 carries no conserved terminal phenylalanine or tryptophan, so it likely arises from a read error. The CDR3 is CASSSGASGVSSYEQYL. The CDR3 region has the DNA TGTGCCAGCAGTTCGGGTGCTAGCGGGGTTTCCTCCTACGAGCAGTACCTC. The chain couples TRBV5-6 to TRBJ2-7; TRBD2 agrees at 9 bases. The CDR3 runs 17 residues. V gave up 5 bases and J gave up 0 bases; unmatched junction bases: 12. Germline values: CDR1 SGHDT, CDR2 YYEEEE.

CDR3 residues: CIILGQGTYNEQFF. In DNA form, the CDR3 reads TGCATCATTCTTGGACAGGGGACCTACAATGAGCAGTTCTTC. This chain links TRBV29-1 with TRBJ2-1; TRBD1 matches at 9 bases. CDR1 is SQVTM, CDR2 ANQGSEA, per germline. This CDR3 comprises 14 residues.

Remarks on this clonotype: A much larger clone differs by one base, so this may be a read error. This rearrangement joins TRBV9 to TRBJ2-7; 7 nucleotides agree with TRBD1. Germline trimming cut 3 bases from V and 5 bases from J; bases unmatched to any gene: 11. The CDR3 extends over 15 amino acids. In germline, CDR1 is SGDLS, CDR2 YYNGEE. In DNA form, the CDR3 reads TGTGCCAGCAGCGCCGGACCGGGACAGAGTGACGAGCAGTACTTC. Protein: CASSAGPGQSDEQYF. The full variable domain, in which reference TRBV9 and TRBJ2-7 provide the parts outside the CDR3, is DSGVTQTPKHLITATGQRVTLRCSPRSGDLSVYWYQQSLDQGLQFLIQYYNGEERAKGNILERFSAQQFPDLHSELNLSSLELGDSALYFCASSAGPGQSDEQYFGPGTRLTVT.

The chain uses TRBV5-4 and TRBJ2-2; D could derive from TRBD1 or TRBD2 (6 bases each). With 1 base removed from V and 10 bases from J, the gap between germline ends came to 14 bases. CDR1 is SGHNT, CDR2 YYREEE, per germline (reference sequence). This CDR3 is built from 14 residues. CDR3 nucleotide sequence: TGTGCCAGCAGCTTGTATCACGGGGGCGAGGAGCTGTTTTTT. Its protein is CASSLYHGGEELFF. Together with reference TRBV5-4 and TRBJ2-2, the CDR3 gives the full variable domain: ETGVTQSPTHLIKTRGQQVTLRCSSQSGHNTVSWYQQALGQGPQFIFQYYREEENGRGNFPPRFSGLQFPNYSSELNVNALELDDSALYLCASSLYHGGEELFFGEGSRLTVL.